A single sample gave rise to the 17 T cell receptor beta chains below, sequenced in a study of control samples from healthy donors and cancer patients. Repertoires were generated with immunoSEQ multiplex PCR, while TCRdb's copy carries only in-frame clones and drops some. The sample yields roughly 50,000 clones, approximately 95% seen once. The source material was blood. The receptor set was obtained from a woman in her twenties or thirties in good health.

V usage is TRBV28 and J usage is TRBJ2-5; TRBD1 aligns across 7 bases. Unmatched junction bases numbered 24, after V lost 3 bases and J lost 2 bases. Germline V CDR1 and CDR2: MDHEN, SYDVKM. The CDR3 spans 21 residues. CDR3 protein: CASSLLRQGGIGRIQQETQYF. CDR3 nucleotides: TGTGCCAGCAGTTTGCTCCGACAGGGCGGTATAGGTCGCATTCAGCAAGAGACCCAGTACTTC.

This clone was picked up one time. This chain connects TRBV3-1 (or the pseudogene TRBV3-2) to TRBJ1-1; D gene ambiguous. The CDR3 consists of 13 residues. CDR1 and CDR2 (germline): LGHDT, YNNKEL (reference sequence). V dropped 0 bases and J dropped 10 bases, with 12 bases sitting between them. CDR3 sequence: CASSQDPEWRAFF. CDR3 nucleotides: TGTGCCAGCAGCCAAGATCCTGAATGGAGAGCTTTCTTT.

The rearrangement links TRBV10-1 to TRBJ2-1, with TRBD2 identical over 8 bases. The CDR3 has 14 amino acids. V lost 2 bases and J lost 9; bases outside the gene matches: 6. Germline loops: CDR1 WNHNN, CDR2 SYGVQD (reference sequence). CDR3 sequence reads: CASSETGTSREQFF. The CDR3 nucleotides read TGCGCCAGCAGTGAGACCGGGACTAGTCGTGAGCAGTTCTTC.

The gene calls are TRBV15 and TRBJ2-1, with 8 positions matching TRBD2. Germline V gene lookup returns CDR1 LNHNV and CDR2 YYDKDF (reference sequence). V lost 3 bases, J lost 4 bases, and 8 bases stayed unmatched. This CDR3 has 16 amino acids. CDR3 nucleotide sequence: TGTGCCACCAGCAGCGTGGTACTAGCGGCTTACAATGAGCAGTTCTTC. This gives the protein CATSSVVLAAYNEQFF.

CDR3 coding DNA: TGTGCCAGCAGCTTAGGAGAGTCAAATCAGCCCCAGCATTTT. It specifies CASSLGESNQPQHF. The V and J genes are TRBV13 and TRBJ1-5, with unresolved D. CDR3 size: 14 residues. From germline, CDR1 is PRHDT and CDR2 FYEKMQ (reference sequence). Trimming took 0 bases from V and 4 from J, leaving 7 bases between them.

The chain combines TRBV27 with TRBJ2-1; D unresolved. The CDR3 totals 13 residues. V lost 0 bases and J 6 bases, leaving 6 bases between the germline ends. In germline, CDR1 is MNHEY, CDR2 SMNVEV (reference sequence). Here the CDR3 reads CASSLSSANEQFF. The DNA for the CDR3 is TGTGCCAGCAGTTTATCCTCCGCCAATGAGCAGTTCTTC.

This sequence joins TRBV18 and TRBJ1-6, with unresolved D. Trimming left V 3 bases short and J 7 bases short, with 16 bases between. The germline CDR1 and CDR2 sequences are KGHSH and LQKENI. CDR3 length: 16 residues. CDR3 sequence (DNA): TGTGCCAGCTCACCCGGACGGAGGGATGGGAATTCACCCCTCCACTTT. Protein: CASSPGRRDGNSPLHF.

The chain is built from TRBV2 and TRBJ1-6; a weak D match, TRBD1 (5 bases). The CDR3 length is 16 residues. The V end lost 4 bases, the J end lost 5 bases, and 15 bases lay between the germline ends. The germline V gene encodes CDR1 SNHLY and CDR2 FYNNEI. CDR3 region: CASSGGLGPDNSPLHF. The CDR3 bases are TGTGCCAGCAGTGGGGGGTTGGGTCCGGATAATTCACCCCTCCACTTT.

The CDR3 protein is CASSARGLTDQPQHF. CDR3 nucleotides: TGTGCCAGCAGCGCCAGGGGGCTGACGGATCAGCCCCAGCATTTT. The V gene is TRBV2, the J gene TRBJ1-5, with 8 bases identical to TRBD1. V shed 6 bases and J 5 bases; nucleotides not matched to a gene: 9. The CDR3 totals 15 residues. Germline V gene lookup returns CDR1 SNHLY and CDR2 FYNNEI. Together with reference TRBV2 and TRBJ1-5, the CDR3 gives the full variable domain: EPEVTQTPSHQVTQMGQEVILRCVPISNHLYFYWYRQILGQKVEFLVSFYNNEISEKSEIFDDQFSVERPDGSNFTLKIRSTKLEDSAMYFCASSARGLTDQPQHFGDGTRLSIL.

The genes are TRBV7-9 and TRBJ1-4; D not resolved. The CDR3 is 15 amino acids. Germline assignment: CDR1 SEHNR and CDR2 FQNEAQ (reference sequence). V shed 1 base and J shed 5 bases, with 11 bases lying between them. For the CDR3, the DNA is TGTGCCAGCAGCTTAGAGGCGGCCGTAAATGAAAAACTGTTTTTT. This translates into CASSLEAAVNEKLFF.

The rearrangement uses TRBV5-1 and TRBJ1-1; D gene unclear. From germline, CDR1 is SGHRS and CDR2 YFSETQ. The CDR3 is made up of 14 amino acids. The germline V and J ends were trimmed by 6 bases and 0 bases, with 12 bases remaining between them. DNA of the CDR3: TGCGCCAGCAAGTACGACGCCATGAACACTGAAGCTTTCTTT. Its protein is CASKYDAMNTEAFF.

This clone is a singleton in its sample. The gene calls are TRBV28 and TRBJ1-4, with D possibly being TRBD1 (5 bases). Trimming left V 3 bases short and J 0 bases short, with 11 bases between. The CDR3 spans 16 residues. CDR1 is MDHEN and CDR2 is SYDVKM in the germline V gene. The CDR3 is CASSFLTAATNEKLFF. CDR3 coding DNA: TGTGCCAGCAGTTTTTTGACAGCTGCAACTAATGAAAAACTGTTTTTT.

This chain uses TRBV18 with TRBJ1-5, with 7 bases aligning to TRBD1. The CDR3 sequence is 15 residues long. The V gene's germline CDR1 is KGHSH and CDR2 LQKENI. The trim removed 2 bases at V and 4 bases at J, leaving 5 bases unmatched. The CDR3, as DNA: TGTGCCAGCTCACCAAATCCAGGGGGTAATCAGCCCCAGCATTTT. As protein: CASSPNPGGNQPQHF.

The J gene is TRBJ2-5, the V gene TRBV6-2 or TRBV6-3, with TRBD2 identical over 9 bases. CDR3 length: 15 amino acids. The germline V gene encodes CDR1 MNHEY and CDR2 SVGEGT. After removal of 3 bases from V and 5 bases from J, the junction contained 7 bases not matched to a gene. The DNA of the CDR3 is TGTGCCAGCAGTTATAGCGGGAGAAGCGATGAGACCCAGTACTTC. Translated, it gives CASSYSGRSDETQYF.

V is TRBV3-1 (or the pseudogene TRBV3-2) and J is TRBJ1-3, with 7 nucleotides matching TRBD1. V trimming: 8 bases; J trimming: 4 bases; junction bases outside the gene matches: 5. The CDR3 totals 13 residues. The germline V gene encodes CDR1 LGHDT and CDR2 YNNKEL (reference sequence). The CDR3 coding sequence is TGTGCCAGCGGTTGGGACAGCGGAAACACCATATATTTT. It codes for CASGWDSGNTIYF.

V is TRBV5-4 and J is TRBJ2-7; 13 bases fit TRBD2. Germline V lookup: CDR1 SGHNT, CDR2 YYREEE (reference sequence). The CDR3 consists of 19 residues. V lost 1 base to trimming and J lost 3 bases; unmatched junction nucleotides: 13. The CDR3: CASSLKLTSGRAKNYEQYF. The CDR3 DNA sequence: TGTGCCAGCAGCTTGAAACTTACTAGCGGGAGGGCCAAAAACTACGAGCAGTACTTC.

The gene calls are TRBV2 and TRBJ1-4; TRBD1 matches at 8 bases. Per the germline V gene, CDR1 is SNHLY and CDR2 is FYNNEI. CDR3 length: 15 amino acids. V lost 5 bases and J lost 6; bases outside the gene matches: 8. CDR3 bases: TGTGCCAGCAGTAGTGACAGGGGTCAGGATGAAAAACTGTTTTTT. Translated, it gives CASSSDRGQDEKLFF.